This T cell receptor beta chain was captured in a study of CD8+ T cells in alopecia areata. Study summary: It was oral tofacitinib, at 5 to 10 mg twice daily, that treated patients received.

J lost 1 base, V lost 5 bases, and 3 bases had no gene match. This CDR3 contains 16 residues. Germline CDR1 reads LNHDA; CDR2 reads SQIVND (reference sequence). As the sequencing template, cDNA was produced by extracting RNA and reverse transcribing it. Some clones are missing from TCRdb's copy, which holds only in-frame ones; the method was immunoSEQ multiplex PCR. This sample has around 150,000 clones, with roughly 65% found just once. Treatment denoted: oral pan-JAK inhibitor, 5-10 mg twice daily. Peripheral blood samples and lesional scalp punch biopsies were obtained from alopecia areata patients. This clone has only a few counts.

The chain combines TRBV19 with TRBJ2-3, with TRBD2 identical over 13 bases. The receptor was derived from a human donor with alopecia areata. The material was CD4+ T cells sorted from blood, obtained at week 4, from a patient treated with tofacitinib. The DNA for the CDR3 is TGTGCCAGTAGTGCAGGGACTAGCGGGGGCACAGATACGCAGTATTTT. The encoded protein is CASSAGTSGGTDTQYF.